The 21 T cell receptor beta chains below all came from one sample that was sequenced in a study of blood T cell repertoires in COVID-19. Repertoires were generated with immunoSEQ multiplex PCR, while TCRdb's copy carries only in-frame clones and drops some. The sample has fewer than 120,000 clones, about 70% seen once; the top ten hold about 8.3%. The specimen sequenced was peripheral blood. The receptors originated from a woman aged 55-69 years with acute or convalescent COVID-19.

The V gene is TRBV7-2, the J gene TRBJ1-2, with 8 positions matching TRBD1. This CDR3 has 13 amino acids. Trimming cost V 5 bases and J 10 bases; bases outside gene matches: 9. The germline V gene encodes CDR1 SGHTA and CDR2 FQGNSA. CDR3 protein: CASSLSTGADYTF. The CDR3 DNA is TGTGCCAGCAGCCTCTCGACAGGGGCGGACTACACCTTC.

The chain has TRBV28 and TRBJ2-7, with D perhaps TRBD1 (5 bases). The CDR3 is 14 amino acids. V shed 6 bases and J shed 0 bases, with 12 bases lying between them. Germline V CDR1 and CDR2: MDHEN, SYDVKM. Written as DNA, the CDR3 is TGTGCCAGCAGACGACAGATTCACTCCTACGAGCAGTACTTC. It translates to CASRRQIHSYEQYF.

The chain joins TRBV9 to TRBJ1-1; D ambiguous. V was trimmed by 2 bases and J by 3 bases, leaving 11 bases between them. This CDR3 spans 14 amino acids. The V gene's germline CDR1 is SGDLS and CDR2 YYNGEE. CDR3 sequence: CASSVGAADTEAFF. In DNA, the CDR3 is TGTGCCAGCAGCGTTGGAGCGGCGGACACTGAAGCTTTCTTT.

The rearrangement joins TRBV6-2 or TRBV6-3 to TRBJ1-5; TRBD1 matches at 7 bases. J gave up 5 bases and V 5 bases, and 0 bases lay outside the gene matches. Germline V lookup: CDR1 MNHEY, CDR2 SVGEGT. The length of the CDR3 is 12 residues. CDR3 in DNA: TGTGCCAGCAGTGACAGGGATCAGCCCCAGCATTTT. It yields the protein CASSDRDQPQHF.

This chain links TRBV19 with TRBJ1-5; 11 bases fit TRBD1. The CDR3 covers 15 residues. Germline V gene data show CDR1 as LNHDA and CDR2 as SQIVND (reference sequence). Trimming at V came to 5 bases and at J to 6 bases, leaving 6 bases not matched to a gene. The CDR3: CASSDGQGAGQPQHF. In nucleotides, the CDR3 is TGTGCCAGTAGTGATGGACAGGGGGCAGGTCAGCCCCAGCATTTT.

The CDR3: CASSLPGLYNEQFF. CDR3 nucleotides: TGTGCCAGCAGCTTACCGGGACTCTACAATGAGCAGTTCTTC. J is TRBJ2-1 and V is TRBV7-2; TRBD2 might be the D (6 bases). Trimming pared 2 bases from V and 3 bases from J, leaving 8 bases between. The CDR3 is 14 amino acids. Germline V gene data show CDR1 as SGHTA and CDR2 as FQGNSA.

The gene calls are TRBV6-4 and TRBJ2-5; 8 positions agree with TRBD2. Trimming took 11 bases from V and 2 from J; bases not matched to a gene: 25. The germline CDR1 and CDR2 sequences are MRHNA and SNTAGT. The length of the CDR3 is 19 residues. The CDR3 DNA follows: TGTGCCCGAACCCATTCTTGGGCGGGGGGCCCTGACCTGCAAGAGACCCAGTACTTC. Translating it yields CARTHSWAGGPDLQETQYF.

The rearrangement links TRBV12-3 or TRBV12-4 to TRBJ2-5; D not resolved. Trimming stripped 6 bases from V and 4 bases from J, with 9 bases between. The CDR3 has 12 amino acids. The CDR3: CASSPPRETQYF. The DNA for the CDR3 is TGTGCCAGCAGCCCTCCTCGAGAGACCCAGTACTTC.

This clone was seen a handful of times. This chain joins TRBV10-1 and TRBJ1-5; 7 positions agree with TRBD1. The CDR3 extends over 14 amino acids. CDR1 is WNHNN, CDR2 SYGVQD, per germline (reference sequence). V was clipped by 10 bases and J by 3 bases; unmatched bases: 9. This chain's CDR3 is CATTGQAFNQPQHF. CDR3 nucleotides: TGCGCCACCACCGGACAGGCGTTCAATCAGCCCCAGCATTTT.

This clone was seen only a few times. The chain couples TRBV7-9 to TRBJ2-7; 9 bases agree with TRBD1. Per the germline V gene, CDR1 is SEHNR and CDR2 is FQNEAQ (reference sequence). The CDR3 is made up of 18 amino acids. V lost 5 bases to trimming and J lost 2 bases; unmatched junction nucleotides: 16. This CDR3 is CASSGRASNGTGTYEQYF. The DNA of the CDR3 is TGTGCCAGCAGCGGCCGGGCCTCAAACGGGACAGGGACCTACGAGCAGTACTTC.

The chain recombines TRBV9 with TRBJ1-2; TRBD1 agrees at 7 bases. CDR3 length: 14 amino acids. J lost 2 bases, V lost 3 bases, and 4 bases had no gene match. CDR1 is SGDLS and CDR2 is YYNGEE in the germline V gene. The CDR3 coding sequence is TGTGCCAGCAGCGGCGGACAGGACAACTATGGCTACACCTTC. This gives the protein CASSGGQDNYGYTF. The full variable domain, its missing parts supplied by reference TRBV9 and TRBJ1-2, is DSGVTQTPKHLITATGQRVTLRCSPRSGDLSVYWYQQSLDQGLQFLIQYYNGEERAKGNILERFSAQQFPDLHSELNLSSLELGDSALYFCASSGGQDNYGYTFGSGTRLTVV.

The chain has TRBV5-6 and TRBJ2-7; D possibly corresponds to TRBD1 (6 bases). This CDR3 is 16 amino acids long. With 3 bases removed from V and 2 bases from J, the gap between germline ends came to 18 bases. Germline loops: CDR1 SGHDT, CDR2 YYEEEE. The CDR3 sequence: CASSSPNRARAYEQYF. Here the CDR3 DNA reads TGTGCCAGCAGCTCGCCTAACAGGGCTAGGGCCTACGAGCAGTACTTC.

The chain employs TRBV5-8 and TRBJ2-7; TRBD1 matches at 9 bases. Losses at the gene ends were 3 bases for V and 6 bases for J; bases not matched to a gene: 7. This CDR3 comprises 14 residues. Per germline, CDR1 SGHTS and CDR2 YDEGEE. The CDR3 nucleotides read TGTGCCAGCAGCTGGGTGGGACAGGGTTCCGAGCAGTACTTC. Protein sequence: CASSWVGQGSEQYF.

This CDR3 is CASSLGTVNEKLFF. CDR3 nucleotides: TGTGCCAGCAGCTTAGGGACAGTCAATGAAAAACTGTTTTTT. This chain joins TRBV11-2 and TRBJ1-4; D possibly corresponds to TRBD1 (6 bases). V was trimmed by 1 base and J by 5 bases, leaving 8 bases between them. The CDR3 extends over 14 amino acids. The germline CDR1 and CDR2 sequences are SGHAT and FQNNGV.

Regarding this clone: Sequence at one end of the junction differs from germline and may be a read error. The chain recombines TRBV28 with TRBJ2-7; D is uncertain. Looked up from germline, CDR1 is MDHEN and CDR2 is SYDVKM. This CDR3 contains 12 residues. The CDR3 nucleotides read TGTGCCAGCAGCAATGACCGGGTCCGACTGGACTTC. Amino acids: CASSNDRVRLDF.

This clone was picked up one time. The chain employs TRBV9 and TRBJ2-5, with D possibly matching TRBD1 (5 bases). CDR1 SGDLS and CDR2 YYNGEE come from the germline V gene. CDR3 size: 16 residues. V was clipped by 4 bases and J by 1 base, with 17 bases between them. CDR3: CASSSPLRGSQETQYF. The CDR3 region has the DNA TGTGCCAGCAGCTCCCCTTTAAGGGGCAGCCAAGAGACCCAGTACTTC.

The CDR3 region has the DNA TGTGCCATCCAACTGCGAGGGGGGGGCTACAATGAGCAGTTCTTC. Translating it yields CAIQLRGGGYNEQFF. The chain couples TRBV10-3 to TRBJ2-1; tentative D call: TRBD2 (7 bases). CDR1 and CDR2 (germline): ENHRY, SYGVKD. This CDR3 has 15 amino acids. V was clipped by 8 bases and J by 3 bases, with 17 bases between them.

J is TRBJ2-2 and V is TRBV19; 8 bases fit TRBD1. CDR1 is LNHDA, CDR2 SQIVND, per germline (reference sequence). The CDR3 loop spans 15 amino acids. Trimming removed 4 bases from V and 5 bases from J; junction bases left unmatched: 6. This CDR3 reads CASSTPGQVTGELFF. DNA of the CDR3: TGTGCCAGTAGTACCCCGGGACAGGTGACCGGGGAGCTGTTTTTT.

The chain employs TRBV28 and TRBJ2-5; 7 bases map to TRBD2. V trimming: 3 bases; J trimming: 2 bases; junction bases outside the gene matches: 3. The CDR3 runs 14 residues. Germline V lookup: CDR1 MDHEN, CDR2 SYDVKM. The CDR3 coding sequence is TGTGCCAGCAGTTTTGGGGGGGTACAAGAGACCCAGTACTTC. Amino acids: CASSFGGVQETQYF. The full variable domain, completed using reference TRBV28 and TRBJ2-5, is DVKVTQSSRYLVKRTGEKVFLECVQDMDHENMFWYRQDPGLGLRLIYFSYDVKMKEKGDIPEGYSVSREKKERFSLILESASTNQTSMYLCASSFGGVQETQYFGPGTRLLVL.

The rearrangement uses TRBV12-3 or TRBV12-4 and TRBJ2-7; a weak D match, TRBD2 (6 bases). Trimming removed 3 bases at V and 4 bases at J, with 7 bases between. The CDR3 contains 12 residues. The CDR3 region is CASSLEGYEQYF. The CDR3, as DNA: TGTGCCAGCAGTTTGGAGGGATACGAGCAGTACTTC.

This clone appeared a few times. This chain links TRBV19 with TRBJ2-7; 11 bases are shared with TRBD1. J lost 2 bases, V lost 6 bases, and 9 bases had no gene match. CDR1 is LNHDA, CDR2 SQIVND, per germline (reference sequence). CDR3 length equals 16 residues. Here the CDR3 reads CASSPRTGGFPYEQYF. Here the CDR3 DNA reads TGTGCCAGTAGCCCGAGGACAGGGGGCTTCCCCTACGAGCAGTACTTC.